The rows below give T cell receptor beta chains drawn from one sample of a study of human T cells and chemical hapten exposure. TCRdb re-called the RACE reads with MiXCR, one entry per CDR3 protein. Among 71,000 or so distinct CDR3 sequences listed, 7.5% to 10% were seen once. The input for sequencing was whole blood, taken in connection with sensitization to the hapten diphenylcyclopropenone (DPC). The receptors come from a woman aged 40 to 50 with alopecia areata. Some clones in this sample may be carry-over from other donors' samples. Both conserved end residues are part of each CDR3. A D gene is named only where the DNA matches it firmly. Only part of the rows carry a size: once, few, many, or a class if the clone is expanded.

J gene,clone size,D gene,V gene,CDR3 DNA,CDR3 protein
TRBJ2-3,many,TRBD2,TRBV19,TGTGCCAGTAGTATAGGCCTAGCGGGGGGCACAGATACGCAGTATTTT,CASSIGLAGGTDTQYF
TRBJ1-5,.,.,TRBV7-2,TGTGCCAGCAGCTACGGAGCAGGGTCCCAGCCCCAGCATTTT,CASSYGAGSQPQHF
TRBJ1-2,few,.,TRBV18,TGTGCCAGCTCACCGGCTAGGAGCGGCCTTAACTATGGCTACACCTTC,CASSPARSGLNYGYTF
TRBJ1-3,.,.,TRBV4-1,TGCGCCAGCAGCCAAGAAGCAGGGAGCACCATATATTTT,CASSQEAGSTIYF
TRBJ1-5,many,TRBD1,TRBV6-1,TGTGCCAGCAGTGTTGGGACAGGGGGAACGGTGAGCGGCAATCAGCCCCAGCATTTT,CASSVGTGGTVSGNQPQHF
TRBJ1-3,many,.,TRBV7-2,TGTGCCAGCAGCCAGCCAGGAGACACCATATATTTT,CASSQPGDTIYF
TRBJ2-7,many,.,TRBV29-1,TGCAGCGTTGAGAGTTCCTACGAGCAGTACTTC,CSVESSYEQYF
TRBJ2-7,many,.,TRBV7-9,TGTGCCAGCAGCTTAGAGGGCCCCGCCGAGCAGTACTTC,CASSLEGPAEQYF
TRBJ2-6,.,.,TRBV6-6,TGTGCCAGCAGTAGGGACATTGGGGCCAACGTCCTGACTTTC,CASSRDIGANVLTF
TRBJ2-1,many,.,TRBV10-2,TGCGCCAGCAGTGACCAAGGACAGCCTAAGAATGAGCAGTTCTTC,CASSDQGQPKNEQFF
TRBJ2-5,few,TRBD1,TRBV5-1,TGCGCCAGCAGCTGGGGACAGGGTCAAGAGACCCAGTACTTC,CASSWGQGQETQYF
TRBJ2-1,many,.,TRBV7-8,TGTGCCAGCAGCCGAGACAGGTTCGCCTACAATGAGCAGTTCTTC,CASSRDRFAYNEQFF
TRBJ2-1,few,.,TRBV3-1,TGTGCCAGCAGCCAGGGGGGGCTAAACAATGAGCAGTTCTTC,CASSQGGLNNEQFF
TRBJ2-1,few,.,TRBV14,TGTGCCAGCAGCCCAAGGGTTATTGGGCAGTTCTTC,CASSPRVIGQFF
TRBJ2-5,many,.,TRBV2,TGTGCCAGCACTAGCGTGAACCACCAAGAGACCCAGTACTTC,CASTSVNHQETQYF
TRBJ2-7,few,.,TRBV29-1,TGCAGCGTCCGGGGAACATACTCCTACGAGCAGTACTTC,CSVRGTYSYEQYF
TRBJ2-3,.,.,TRBV18,TGTGCCAGCTCACCTGGGAGCACAGATACGCAGTATTTT,CASSPGSTDTQYF
TRBJ2-7,.,.,TRBV19,TGTGCCAGTAGTATAGGGGCCGGCCAAACCTACGAGCAGTACTTC,CASSIGAGQTYEQYF
TRBJ2-5,once,.,TRBV5-1,TGCGCCAGCAGCGTAGGACAAGAGGGGGGAGAGACCCAGTACTTC,CASSVGQEGGETQYF
TRBJ1-3,many,.,TRBV9,TGTGCCAGCAGCTCCCTCGAGGGTCCATTCTCTGGAAACACCATATATTTT,CASSSLEGPFSGNTIYF